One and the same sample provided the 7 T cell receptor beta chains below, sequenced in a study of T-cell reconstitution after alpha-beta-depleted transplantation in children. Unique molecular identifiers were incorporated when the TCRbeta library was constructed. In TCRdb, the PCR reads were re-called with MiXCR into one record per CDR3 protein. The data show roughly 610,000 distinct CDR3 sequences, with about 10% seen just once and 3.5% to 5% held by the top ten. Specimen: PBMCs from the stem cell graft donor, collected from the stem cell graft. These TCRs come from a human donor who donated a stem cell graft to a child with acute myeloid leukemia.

The CDR3 spells CASSLNRGRRLYNEQFF. The CDR3 DNA is TGTGCCAGCAGCTTAAATCGCGGGAGGCGTCTTTACAATGAGCAGTTCTTC. The chain employs TRBV7-3 and TRBJ2-1, with TRBD2 matching over 8 bases. This CDR3 region has 17 residues. Germline assignment: CDR1 SGHTA and CDR2 FQGTGA. Unmatched junction bases numbered 9, after V lost 1 base and J lost 4 bases.

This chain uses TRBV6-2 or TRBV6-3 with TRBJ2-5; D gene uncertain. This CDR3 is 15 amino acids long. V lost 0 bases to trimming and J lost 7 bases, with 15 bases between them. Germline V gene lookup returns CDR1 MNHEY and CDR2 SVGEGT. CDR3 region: CASSYSTAGPGTQYF. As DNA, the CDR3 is TGTGCCAGCAGTTACTCGACTGCCGGTCCAGGGACCCAGTACTTC.

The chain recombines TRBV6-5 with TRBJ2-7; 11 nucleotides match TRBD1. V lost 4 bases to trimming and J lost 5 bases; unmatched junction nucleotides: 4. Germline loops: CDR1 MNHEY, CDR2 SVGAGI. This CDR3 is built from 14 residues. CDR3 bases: TGTGCCAGCAGTTTCAGGACAGGGGGCGACGAGCAGTACTTC. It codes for CASSFRTGGDEQYF.

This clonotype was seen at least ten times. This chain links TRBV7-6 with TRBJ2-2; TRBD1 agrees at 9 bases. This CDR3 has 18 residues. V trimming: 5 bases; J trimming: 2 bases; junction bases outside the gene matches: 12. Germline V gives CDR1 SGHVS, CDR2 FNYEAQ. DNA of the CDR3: TGTGCCAGCAGCCTTCTCCCGGGACAGGGAACTAACACCGGGGAGCTGTTTTTT. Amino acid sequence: CASSLLPGQGTNTGELFF.

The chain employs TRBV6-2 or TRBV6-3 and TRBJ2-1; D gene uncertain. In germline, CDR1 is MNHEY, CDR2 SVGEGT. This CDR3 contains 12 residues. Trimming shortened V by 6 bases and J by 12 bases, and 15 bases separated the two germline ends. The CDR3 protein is CASRSQSPGQFF. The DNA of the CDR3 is TGTGCCAGCAGGTCTCAGTCGCCAGGGCAGTTCTTC.

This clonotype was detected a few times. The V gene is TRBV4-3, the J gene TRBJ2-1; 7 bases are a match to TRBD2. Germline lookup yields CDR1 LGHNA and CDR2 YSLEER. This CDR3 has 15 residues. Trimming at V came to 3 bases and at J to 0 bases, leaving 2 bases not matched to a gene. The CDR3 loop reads CASSHRGSSYNEQFF. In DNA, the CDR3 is TGCGCCAGCAGCCATCGCGGGAGCTCCTACAATGAGCAGTTCTTC.

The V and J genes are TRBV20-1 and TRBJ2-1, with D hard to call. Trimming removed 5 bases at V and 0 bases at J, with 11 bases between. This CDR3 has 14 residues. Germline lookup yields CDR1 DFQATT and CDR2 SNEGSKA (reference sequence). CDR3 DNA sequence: TGCAGTGCTCAGTCACCTCGCTCCTACAATGAGCAGTTCTTC. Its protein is CSAQSPRSYNEQFF.